The TCR beta chain described here comes from a study of STAT5B mutations in CD4+ large granular lymphocyte leukemia. This clone was detected once. The antigen remains unidentified. Findings of the study overall: Without putative leukemic clones, patient CD4-sorted repertoires remained more clonal than healthy CD4+ repertoires. TRBV06-family usage was enriched in top patient clones (8/27) versus controls (2/35). Data were not HLA-matched across samples.

This was a survey-level run. Sequencing was performed with immunoSEQ multiplex PCR; in TCRdb, only in-frame clones are kept and a portion is missing. The data show around 50,000 clones, about 80% seen once. Germline V CDR1 and CDR2: SGHKS, YYEKEE (reference sequence). Trimming cost V 5 bases and J 0 bases; bases outside gene matches: 5. The CDR3 loop spans 15 amino acids. This rearrangement joins TRBV5-5 to TRBJ1-3; TRBD1 matches at 7 bases. Sequencing used CD4+ T cells from blood buffy coats. This clonotype was obtained from a human donor in good health. This CDR3 reads CASSYRGSSGNTIYF. In DNA, the CDR3 is TGTGCCAGCAGTTACAGGGGAAGCTCTGGAAACACCATATATTTT.